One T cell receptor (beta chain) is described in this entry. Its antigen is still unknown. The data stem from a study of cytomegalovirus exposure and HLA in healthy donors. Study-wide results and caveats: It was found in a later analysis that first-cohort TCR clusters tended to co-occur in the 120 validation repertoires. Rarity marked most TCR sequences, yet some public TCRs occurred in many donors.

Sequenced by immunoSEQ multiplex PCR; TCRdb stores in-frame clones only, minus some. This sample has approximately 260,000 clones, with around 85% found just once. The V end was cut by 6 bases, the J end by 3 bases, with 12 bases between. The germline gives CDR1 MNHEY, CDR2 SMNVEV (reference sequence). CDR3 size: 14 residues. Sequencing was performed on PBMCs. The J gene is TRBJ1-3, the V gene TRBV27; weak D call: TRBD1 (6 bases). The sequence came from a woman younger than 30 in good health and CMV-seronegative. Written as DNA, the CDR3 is TGTGCCAGCAGACTGGGGGCGGATGGAAACACCATATATTTT. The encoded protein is CASRLGADGNTIYF.